This TCR beta chain was recovered during a study of T-cell reconstitution after alpha-beta-depleted transplantation in children. The CDR3 contains 12 residues. Trimming stripped 5 bases from V and 8 bases from J, with 12 bases between. Ten or more counts support this clonotype. Unique molecular identifiers were incorporated during preparation of the TCRbeta library. TCRdb reprocessed the PCR reads with MiXCR, giving one entry per CDR3 protein. Of about 90,000 distinct CDR3 sequences in the sample, approximately 8.4% are singletons; the top ten hold under 8%. This TCR was recovered from a human donor who donated a stem cell graft to a child with congenital amegakaryocytic thrombocytopenia. Material: PBMCs from the stem cell graft donor, obtained from the stem cell graft. This rearrangement joins TRBV12-3 or TRBV12-4 to TRBJ1-1; D is unresolved. The CDR3 nucleotides are TGTGCCAGCAGTCCCTGGAAAACCGAAGCTTTCTTT. Protein product: CASSPWKTEAFF.